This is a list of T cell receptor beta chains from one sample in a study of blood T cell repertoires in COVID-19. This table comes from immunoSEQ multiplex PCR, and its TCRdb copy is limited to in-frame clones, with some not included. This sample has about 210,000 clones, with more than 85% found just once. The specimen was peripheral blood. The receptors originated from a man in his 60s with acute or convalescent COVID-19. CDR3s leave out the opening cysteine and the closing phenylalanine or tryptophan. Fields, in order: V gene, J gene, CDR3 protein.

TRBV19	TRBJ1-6	ASSLTGTGANSPLH
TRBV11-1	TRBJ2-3	ASSLASITDTQY
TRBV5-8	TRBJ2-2	ASSLGQAVTGELF
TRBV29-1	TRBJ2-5	SVGQTQETQY
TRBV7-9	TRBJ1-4	ASSQGSPGEKLF
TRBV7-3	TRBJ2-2	ASSHYTGELF
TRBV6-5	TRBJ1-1	ASSYSARPEAF
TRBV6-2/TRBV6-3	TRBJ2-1	ASSSLRSGGSYNEQF
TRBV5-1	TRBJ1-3	ASRQGTTGNTIY
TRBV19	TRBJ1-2	ASKDRDKNNYGYT
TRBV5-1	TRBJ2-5	ASSLEGAGETQY
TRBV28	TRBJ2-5	ASSLSLGASQETQY
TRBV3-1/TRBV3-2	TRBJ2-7	ASSQDKEEQY
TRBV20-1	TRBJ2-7	SASFPGHGNEQY
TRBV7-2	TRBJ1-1	ASSFGTGAPVGTEAF
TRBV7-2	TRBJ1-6	ASSQQGVVSPLH
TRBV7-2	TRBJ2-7	ASSSPRGAAYEQY
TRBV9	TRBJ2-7	ASSPRTSGISYEQY
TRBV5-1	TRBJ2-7	ASSSWREDRGQKTYEQY
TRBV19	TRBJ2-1	ASSSLRGQADNEQF
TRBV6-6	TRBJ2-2	ASSRAGGSGELF
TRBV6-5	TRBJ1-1	AGSSGVKWTTEAF
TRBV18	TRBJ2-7	ASSLLPGQGSNEQY
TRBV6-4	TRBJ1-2	ASTTAAFAIDYT